Below, 22 T cell receptor beta chains from the same sample are listed, as sequenced in a study of T cells in Graves' hyperthyroidism and ophthalmopathy. From RNA transcripts, TCR beta CDR3 regions were amplified. During a first-round RT-PCR of the TCR CDR3, the HTBI primer set was used. TCRdb used MiXCR to reprocess the multiplex PCR reads, holding one entry per CDR3 protein. Counted here are around 430,000 distinct CDR3 sequences, more than 12% occurring once; the ten biggest clones make up approximately 32%. Sequencing was done on a sample of blood. Every receptor here comes from a woman aged 25 to 39 with Graves' hyperthyroidism.

The V gene is TRBV19, the J gene TRBJ2-5; no definite D call. Germline V lookup: CDR1 LNHDA, CDR2 SQIVND (reference sequence). The CDR3 length is 14 residues. Trimming stripped 5 bases from V and 7 bases from J, with 17 bases between. This CDR3 reads CASSPRAGVGTQYF. In DNA form, the CDR3 reads TGTGCCAGTAGTCCCCGGGCAGGAGTGGGGACCCAGTACTTC.

This clonotype was counted many times. V gene TRBV11-3 combines with J gene TRBJ2-7; D not resolved. V was cut by 2 bases and J by 1 base, with 9 bases left in between. CDR1 is SGHNT and CDR2 is YENEEA in the germline V gene. The CDR3 has 14 amino acids. CDR3 region: CASSLRFGSYEQYF. CDR3 bases: TGTGCCAGCAGCTTAAGGTTCGGATCCTACGAGCAGTACTTC. Together with reference TRBV11-3 and TRBJ2-7, the CDR3 gives the full variable domain: EAGVVQSPRYKIIEKKQPVAFWCNPISGHNTLYWYLQNLGQGPELLIRYENEEAVDDSQLPKDRFSAERLKGVDSTLKIQPAELGDSAVYLCASSLRFGSYEQYFGPGTRLTVT.

This chain joins TRBV11-1 and TRBJ2-3, with 8 bases fitting TRBD1. V shed 5 bases and J 5 bases; nucleotides not matched to a gene: 6. The V gene's germline CDR1 is SGHAT and CDR2 FQDESV (reference sequence). The CDR3 has 14 amino acids. This CDR3 reads CASSPDRAKDTQYF. CDR3 coding DNA: TGTGCCAGCAGCCCGGACAGGGCGAAAGATACGCAGTATTTT.

V is TRBV20-1 and J is TRBJ2-4; 8 nucleotides match TRBD2. Per germline, CDR1 DFQATT and CDR2 SNEGSKA (reference sequence). The CDR3 consists of 17 residues. J was trimmed by 8 bases and V by 3 bases; bases with no gene match: 18. This CDR3 reads CSARSRSGRGPADIQYF. CDR3 nucleotides: TGCAGTGCTAGGTCTCGAAGCGGGAGAGGACCCGCGGACATTCAGTACTTC.

Ten or more counts support this clonotype. The rearrangement links TRBV20-1 to TRBJ2-7; D is unresolved. Trimming pared 6 bases from V and 4 bases from J, leaving 10 bases between. The CDR3 runs 11 residues. Germline V gene sequence: CDR1 DFQATT, CDR2 SNEGSKA (reference sequence). The CDR3 spells CSAILGYEQYF. In nucleotides, the CDR3 is TGCAGTGCCATCTTAGGGTACGAGCAGTACTTC.

There are many counts of this clonotype. J is TRBJ2-5 and V is TRBV5-1; D remains unclear. Germline V gene data show CDR1 as SGHRS and CDR2 as YFSETQ. Deletions cut 2 bases from V and 5 bases from J, with 13 bases between. The CDR3 spans 14 residues. DNA for the CDR3: TGCGCCAGCAGCTTACTCAAGCGAGAGGAGACCCAGTACTTC. It is translated as CASSLLKREETQYF. Full variable domain (remainder filled in from reference TRBV5-1 and TRBJ2-5): KAGVTQTPRYLIKTRGQQVTLSCSPISGHRSVSWYQQTPGQGLQFLFEYFSETQRNKGNFPGRFSGRQFSNSRSEMNVSTLELGDSALYLCASSLLKREETQYFGPGTRLLVL.

This clonotype was counted at least ten times. The V and J genes are TRBV2 and TRBJ2-5; tentatively, D is TRBD1 or TRBD2 (5 bases each). CDR1 SNHLY and CDR2 FYNNEI come from the germline V gene. The CDR3 runs to 15 residues. V was shortened by 10 bases and J by 2 bases, with 20 bases between the two germline ends. The CDR3 nucleotides are TGTGCCACCGGCAGGGACCCGGGACCACAAGAGACCCAGTACTTC. It specifies CATGRDPGPQETQYF.

The sample holds a few counts of this clonotype. The chain combines TRBV18 with TRBJ1-6; D call uncertain. V was clipped by 4 bases and J by 8 bases, with 12 bases between them. The CDR3 is 14 amino acids. Germline V gene lookup returns CDR1 KGHSH and CDR2 LQKENI. The CDR3: CASSRGGVDSPLHF. In nucleotides, the CDR3 is TGTGCCAGCTCACGGGGAGGCGTTGATTCACCCCTCCACTTT.

The sample holds one count of this clonotype. V gene TRBV7-2 combines with J gene TRBJ1-2; D not resolved. CDR3 size: 16 residues. Germline-derived CDR1 and CDR2 are SGHTA and FQGNSA. V shed 3 bases and J shed 2 bases, with 16 bases lying between them. CDR3 bases: TGTGCCAGCAGCTTCTTAGGGCAGGAAAAAAACTATGGCTACACCTTC. Amino acids: CASSFLGQEKNYGYTF.

This clonotype was recorded many times. The chain has TRBV7-8 and TRBJ2-7, with D tentatively TRBD2 (6 bases). Trimming took off 7 bases at V and 2 bases at J, with 12 bases between the two ends. Per the germline V gene, CDR1 is SGHVS and CDR2 is FQNEAQ. There are 13 residues in the CDR3. CDR3 amino acids: CASKRAGTYEQYF. Written as DNA, the CDR3 is TGTGCCAGCAAACGGGCGGGGACCTACGAGCAGTACTTC.

This clonotype occurred many times. This chain uses TRBV12-3 or TRBV12-4 with TRBJ1-1; unclear D gene. Trimming pared 5 bases from V and 2 bases from J, leaving 12 bases between. The CDR3 length is 14 residues. CDR3 sequence reads: CASSLTGVNTEAFF. CDR3 nucleotides: TGTGCCAGCAGTCTCACCGGGGTCAACACTGAAGCTTTCTTT.

This clonotype turned up a few times. The chain is built from TRBV19 and TRBJ2-2; the match to TRBD2 covers 7 bases. This CDR3 has 18 residues. V was clipped by 3 bases and J by 2 bases; unmatched bases: 12. Germline V gene sequence: CDR1 LNHDA, CDR2 SQIVND (reference sequence). The CDR3 DNA sequence: TGTGCCAGTAGTATCATGGCAGGGAGGGGATTTAACACCGGGGAGCTGTTTTTT. Protein: CASSIMAGRGFNTGELFF. The variable domain in full, with the rest retrieved from reference TRBV19 and TRBJ2-2, is DGGITQSPKYLFRKEGQNVTLSCEQNLNHDAMYWYRQDPGQGLRLIYYSQIVNDFQKGDIAEGYSVSREKKESFPLTVTSAQKNPTAFYLCASSIMAGRGFNTGELFFGEGSRLTVL.

The CDR3 region is CASSPKAGFSGANVLTF. For the CDR3, the DNA is TGTGCCAGCAGCCCTAAAGCGGGATTCTCTGGGGCCAACGTCCTGACTTTC. The chain couples TRBV7-9 to TRBJ2-6, with 7 nucleotides matching TRBD2. CDR3 length equals 17 residues. Germline CDR1 reads SEHNR; CDR2 reads FQNEAQ (reference sequence). The trim removed 5 bases at V and 0 bases at J, leaving 7 bases unmatched.

This clonotype was recorded a few times. This chain links TRBV10-3 with TRBJ2-7; D gene unclear. Per germline, CDR1 ENHRY and CDR2 SYGVKD. V dropped 8 bases and J dropped 0 bases, with 17 bases sitting between them. CDR3 length: 15 amino acids. CDR3 sequence reads: CAIRAETINSYEQYF. CDR3 nucleotide sequence: TGTGCCATCCGGGCAGAAACTATCAACTCCTACGAGCAGTACTTC.

This clonotype was recorded a few times. The chain has TRBV6-1 and TRBJ1-5; 9 bases fit TRBD1. This CDR3 has 16 residues. Germline CDR1 MNHNS, CDR2 SASEGT. V lost 4 bases, J lost 7 bases, and 11 bases stayed unmatched. This chain's CDR3 is CASSVKSGTGYQPQHF. DNA for the CDR3: TGTGCCAGCAGTGTTAAGTCCGGGACAGGGTACCAGCCCCAGCATTTT.

This clonotype was found a few times. The V and J genes are TRBV19 and TRBJ2-2; 7 positions agree with TRBD1. The CDR3 spans 13 residues. Trimming removed 7 bases from V and 9 bases from J; junction bases left unmatched: 8. Germline lookup yields CDR1 LNHDA and CDR2 SQIVND (reference sequence). Here the CDR3 DNA reads TGTGCCAGTACTACAGGGGTCCTAAGGGAGCTGTTTTTT. Translated, it gives CASTTGVLRELFF. The full variable domain, with the rest looked up from reference TRBV19 and TRBJ2-2, is DGGITQSPKYLFRKEGQNVTLSCEQNLNHDAMYWYRQDPGQGLRLIYYSQIVNDFQKGDIAEGYSVSREKKESFPLTVTSAQKNPTAFYLCASTTGVLRELFFGEGSRLTVL.

In regard to this clonotype: A much more abundant neighbour one base away suggests this may be a read error. The chain recombines TRBV28 with TRBJ2-5, with 9 nucleotides matching TRBD2. The CDR3 length is 19 residues. In germline, CDR1 is MDHEN, CDR2 SYDVKM. The V gene end was trimmed by 5 bases and the J gene end by 4 bases; junction bases not matched to a gene: 20. The CDR3 region has the DNA TGTGCCAGCAGTGACGCCGGACGAATGGGCGGGAGGGCGGTAGAGACCCAGTACTTC. It codes for CASSDAGRMGGRAVETQYF. The variable domain in full, with the rest retrieved from reference TRBV28 and TRBJ2-5, is DVKVTQSSRYLVKRTGEKVFLECVQDMDHENMFWYRQDPGLGLRLIYFSYDVKMKEKGDIPEGYSVSREKKERFSLILESASTNQTSMYLCASSDAGRMGGRAVETQYFGPGTRLLVL.

J is TRBJ2-7 and V is TRBV12-3 or TRBV12-4; TRBD2 aligns across 7 bases. V dropped 0 bases and J dropped 2; count of bases not matched to a gene: 4. The CDR3 is made up of 15 amino acids. DNA of the CDR3: TGTGCCAGCAGTTTAGCCCCCGGACTAGCCTACGAGCAGTACTTC. Residues: CASSLAPGLAYEQYF.

There are a few counts of this clonotype. The V gene is TRBV6-1, the J gene TRBJ2-1; D perhaps matches TRBD2 (6 bases). The ends were cut back, 2 bases at V and 0 bases at J, with 20 bases in the middle. The CDR3 runs to 19 residues. Per germline, CDR1 MNHNS and CDR2 SASEGT. In DNA, the CDR3 is TGTGCCAGCAGTGAAATCCACTCATTTTGGGGGGACTCCTACAATGAGCAGTTCTTC. It encodes CASSEIHSFWGDSYNEQFF.

The V call is TRBV13, the J call TRBJ2-1, with 13 bases lining up with TRBD2. The CDR3 contains 17 residues. Germline-derived CDR1 and CDR2 are PRHDT and FYEKMQ (reference sequence). The trim removed 5 bases at V and 6 bases at J, leaving 10 bases unmatched. The CDR3 bases are TGTGCCAGCAGCGGACGGGACGGGACTAGCGGGACCAATGAGCAGTTCTTC. Encoded protein: CASSGRDGTSGTNEQFF. Looking up the rest from reference TRBV13 and TRBJ2-1 gives the full variable domain: AAGVIQSPRHLIKEKRETATLKCYPIPRHDTVYWYQQGPGQDPQFLISFYEKMQSDKGSIPDRFSAQQFSDYHSELNMSSLELGDSALYFCASSGRDGTSGTNEQFFGPGTRLTVL.

The sample holds a few counts of this clonotype. This rearrangement joins TRBV30 to TRBJ2-3, with 11 bases identical to TRBD2. Trimming removed 5 bases from V and 14 bases from J; junction bases left unmatched: 6. The length of the CDR3 is 11 residues. Germline V lookup: CDR1 GTSNPN, CDR2 SVGIG (reference sequence). CDR3 in DNA: TGTGCCTGGGTAACTAGCGGGAGTCGGTATTTT. It yields the protein CAWVTSGSRYF.

V is TRBV3-1 and J is TRBJ2-3; D is possibly TRBD1 or TRBD2 (5 bases each). The V gene lost 1 base and the J gene lost 1 base, with 15 bases spanning the gap. The CDR3 runs to 17 residues. CDR1 and CDR2 (germline): LGHDT, YNNKEL (reference sequence). CDR3 region: CASSQVGASMGTDTQYF. The CDR3 nucleotides are TGTGCCAGCAGCCAAGTTGGGGCTAGCATGGGCACAGATACGCAGTATTTT.